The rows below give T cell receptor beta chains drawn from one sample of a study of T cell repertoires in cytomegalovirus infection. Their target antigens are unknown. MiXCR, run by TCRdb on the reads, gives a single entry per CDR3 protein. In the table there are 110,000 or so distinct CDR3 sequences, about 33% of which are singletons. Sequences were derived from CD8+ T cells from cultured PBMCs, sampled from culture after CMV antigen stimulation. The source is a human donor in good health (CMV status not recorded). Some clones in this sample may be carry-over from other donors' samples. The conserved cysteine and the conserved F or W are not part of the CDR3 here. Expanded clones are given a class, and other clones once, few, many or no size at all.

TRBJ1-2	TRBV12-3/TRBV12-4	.	ASSFGTGGTYGYT
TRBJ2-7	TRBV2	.	ASTLGHSAYEQY
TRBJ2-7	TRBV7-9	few	ASSSETTGTGRYEQY
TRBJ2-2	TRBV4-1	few	ASSYGTSGGAITGELF
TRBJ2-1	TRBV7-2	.	ASSSPGSGGNYNEQF
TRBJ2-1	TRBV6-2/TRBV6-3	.	ASSYGLAGGSSYNEQF
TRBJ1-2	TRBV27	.	ASSLKSPTWSNYGYT
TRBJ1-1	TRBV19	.	ASSPAHRGTEAF
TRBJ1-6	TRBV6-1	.	ASSDDSRPFSPLH
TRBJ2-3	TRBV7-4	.	ASITRQGSTDTQY
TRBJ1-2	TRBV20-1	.	SAREKGLYGYT
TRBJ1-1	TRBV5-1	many	ASSFGQGATEAF
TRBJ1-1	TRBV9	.	ASSVGAGGMNTEAF
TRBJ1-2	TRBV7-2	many	ASSLAGGSRSYGYT
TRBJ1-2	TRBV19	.	ASSIATMGGSNGYT
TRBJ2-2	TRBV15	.	ATSRIPTSGVNTGELF
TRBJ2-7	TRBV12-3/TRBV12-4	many	ASRKTGGSYEQY
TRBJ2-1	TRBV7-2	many	ASSTSGGAYNEQF
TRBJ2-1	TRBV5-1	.	ASSWGREMDEQF
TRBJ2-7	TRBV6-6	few	ASSYGRGTYEQY
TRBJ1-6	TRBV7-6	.	ASSSRDANSPLY
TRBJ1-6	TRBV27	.	ASSFRTSYNSPLH
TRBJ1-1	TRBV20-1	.	SARGPPDTEAF
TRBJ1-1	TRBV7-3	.	ASSLMWEDNTEAF
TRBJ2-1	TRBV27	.	ASSPSGHNEQF
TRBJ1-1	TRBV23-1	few	ASGSSARQGTEAF
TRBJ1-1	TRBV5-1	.	ASSLGDGYEAF
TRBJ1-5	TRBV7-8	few	ASSLAGSLSNQPQH
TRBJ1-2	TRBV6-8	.	ASSYGLDLSYT
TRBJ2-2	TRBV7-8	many	ASSFGGELF
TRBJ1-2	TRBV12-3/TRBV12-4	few	ASTAPHYGYT
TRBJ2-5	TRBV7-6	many	ASSSQETQY
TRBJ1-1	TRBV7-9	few	ASIDGQGVSAEAF
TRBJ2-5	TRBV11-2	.	ASSSEGRQETQY
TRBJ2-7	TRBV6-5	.	ASSYRGSSYEQY
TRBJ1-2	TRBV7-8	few	ASSLGTEYGYT